These 2 T cell receptor beta chains were all obtained from the same sample, sequenced in a study of cytomegalovirus exposure and HLA in healthy donors. The PCR was carried out with 60 Vbeta primers and 13 Jbeta primers. Profiling relied on immunoSEQ multiplex PCR, and the TCRdb table lists in-frame clones only, not all of them. The repertoire holds roughly 100,000 clones, about 70% seen once, with over 2.5% in the top ten. The source material was PBMCs. The receptors derive from a female donor in good health and CMV-seronegative.

The chain has TRBV4-2 and TRBJ2-7; tentative D call: TRBD2 (6 bases). Trimming removed 4 bases at V and 7 bases at J, with 23 bases between. The germline gives CDR1 LGHNA, CDR2 YNFKEQ. This CDR3 region has 16 residues. The CDR3 protein is CASSRTSRADGGEQYF. CDR3 sequence (DNA): TGTGCCAGCAGCCGCACTTCCCGGGCCGACGGGGGAGAGCAGTACTTC.

This clone was counted between two and nine times. The gene calls are TRBV9 and TRBJ2-1; D not certain. Trimming took 6 bases from V and 0 from J, leaving 13 bases between them. The CDR3 has 15 amino acids. Germline lookup yields CDR1 SGDLS and CDR2 YYNGEE. The CDR3 loop is CASTAQPYSYNEQFF. CDR3 coding DNA: TGTGCCAGCACCGCCCAACCCTACTCCTACAATGAGCAGTTCTTC.